This T cell receptor (beta chain) was documented in a study of tumor-infiltrating lymphocytes in glioblastoma multiforme. Notes on the study in general: The T cells in this sample were not sorted into functional subsets. TCR plus mutation findings rest on a single glioblastoma patient.

TCRB libraries came from RNA via three nested multiplex PCR rounds. Unique molecular identifiers were not described for the libraries. TCRdb re-derived calls from the multiplex PCR reads in MiXCR, one entry per CDR3 protein. Counted here are some 15,000 distinct CDR3 sequences, roughly 70% occurring once; the ten biggest clones make up around 48%. This clonotype was seen ten or more times. Its antigen is undetermined. CDR3 length: 16 amino acids. The V end lost 0 bases, the J end lost 0 bases, and 8 bases lay between the germline ends. Germline V lookup: CDR1 SGHAT, CDR2 FQNNGV. The sequenced sample consisted of brain tumor tissue. The genes are TRBV11-2 and TRBJ2-2; D is uncertain. The origin of this receptor is a male donor with glioblastoma. CDR3 region: CASSLDLPPNTGELFF. As DNA, the CDR3 is TGTGCCAGCAGCTTAGATCTCCCTCCGAACACCGGGGAGCTGTTTTTT.